A single sample gave rise to the 3 T cell receptor beta chains below, sequenced in a study of cytomegalovirus exposure and HLA in healthy donors. It was with 60 Vbeta and 13 Jbeta primers that the PCR ran. TCRdb's copy holds only in-frame clones and misses some; the assay was immunoSEQ multiplex PCR. The sample shows approximately 160,000 clones, 84% of them seen only once. Sequencing input: PBMCs. The receptors were sampled from a girl aged 5-17 years in good health and CMV-seropositive.

This chain links TRBV30 with TRBJ1-2; perhaps TRBD1 as D (6 bases). Between the trimmed V and J ends, which lost 4 bases and 3 bases, there was a span of 6 bases. The CDR3 sequence is 11 residues long. The germline gives CDR1 GTSNPN, CDR2 SVGIG (reference sequence). CDR3: CAWTGDYGYTF. The CDR3 nucleotides read TGTGCCTGGACAGGGGACTATGGCTACACCTTC.

This chain links TRBV20-1 with TRBJ1-1; the D is unclear. Germline V gene sequence: CDR1 DFQATT, CDR2 SNEGSKA (reference sequence). The CDR3 loop spans 11 amino acids. Deletions cut 6 bases from V and 1 base from J, with 6 bases between. The CDR3 DNA is TGCAGTGCATACACGAACACTGAAGCTTTCTTT. Translation gives CSAYTNTEAFF.

The genes are TRBV19 and TRBJ2-1, with 9 bases lining up with TRBD2. Germline CDR1 is LNHDA and CDR2 is SQIVND (reference sequence). The trim removed 5 bases at V and 3 bases at J, leaving 5 bases unmatched. The CDR3 has 15 residues. CDR3 in amino acids: CASSPRLAVYNEQFF. CDR3 coding DNA: TGTGCCAGTAGTCCGAGACTAGCGGTCTACAATGAGCAGTTCTTC.